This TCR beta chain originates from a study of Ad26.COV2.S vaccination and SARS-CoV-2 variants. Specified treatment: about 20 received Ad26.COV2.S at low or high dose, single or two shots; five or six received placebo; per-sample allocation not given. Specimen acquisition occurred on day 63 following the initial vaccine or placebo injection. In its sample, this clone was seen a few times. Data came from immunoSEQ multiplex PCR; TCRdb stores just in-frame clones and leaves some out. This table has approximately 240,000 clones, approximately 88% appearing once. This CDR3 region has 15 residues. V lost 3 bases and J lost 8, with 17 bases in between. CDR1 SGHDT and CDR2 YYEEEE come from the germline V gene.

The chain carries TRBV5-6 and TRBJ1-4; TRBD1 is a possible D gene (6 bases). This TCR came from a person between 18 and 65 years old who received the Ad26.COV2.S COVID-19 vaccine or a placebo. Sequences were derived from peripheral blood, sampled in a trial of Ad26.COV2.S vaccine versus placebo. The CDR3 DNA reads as TGTGCCAGCAGCTCCGGAACCCGGGACATAGAAAAACTGTTTTTT. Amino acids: CASSSGTRDIEKLFF.